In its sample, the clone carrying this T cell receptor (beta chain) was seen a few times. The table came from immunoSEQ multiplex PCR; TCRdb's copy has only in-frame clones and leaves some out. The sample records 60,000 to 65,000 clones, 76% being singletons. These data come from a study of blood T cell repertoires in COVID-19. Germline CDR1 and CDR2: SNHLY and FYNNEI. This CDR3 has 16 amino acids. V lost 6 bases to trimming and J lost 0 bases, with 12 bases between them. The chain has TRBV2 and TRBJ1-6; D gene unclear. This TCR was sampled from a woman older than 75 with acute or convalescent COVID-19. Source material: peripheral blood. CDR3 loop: CASRYRESSYNSPLHF. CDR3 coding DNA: TGTGCCAGCAGGTACCGAGAGAGCTCCTATAATTCACCCCTCCACTTT.